This TCR beta chain was found in a study of shared clonotypes between healthy human individuals. The germline gives CDR1 KGHSH, CDR2 LQKENI. V shed 6 bases and J shed 5 bases, with 10 bases lying between them. The CDR3 runs to 12 residues. Produced via immunoSEQ multiplex PCR; TCRdb's table is partial and in-frame only. The data hold some 1.5 million clones, with 95% to 99% observed a single time. The table lists this clone with a count of one. Other DNA sequences of this sample code for an identical CDR3. Sequenced sample: naive CD4+ T cells sorted from blood. Subset denoted: CD45RA+ positively selected. The J gene is TRBJ1-1, the V gene TRBV18, with a possible D match to TRBD1 (5 bases). This TCR derives from a man under 40 in good health. The CDR3 DNA sequence: TGTGCCAGCTCCCCAGGGAGTACTGAAGCTTTCTTT. It is translated as CASSPGSTEAFF.